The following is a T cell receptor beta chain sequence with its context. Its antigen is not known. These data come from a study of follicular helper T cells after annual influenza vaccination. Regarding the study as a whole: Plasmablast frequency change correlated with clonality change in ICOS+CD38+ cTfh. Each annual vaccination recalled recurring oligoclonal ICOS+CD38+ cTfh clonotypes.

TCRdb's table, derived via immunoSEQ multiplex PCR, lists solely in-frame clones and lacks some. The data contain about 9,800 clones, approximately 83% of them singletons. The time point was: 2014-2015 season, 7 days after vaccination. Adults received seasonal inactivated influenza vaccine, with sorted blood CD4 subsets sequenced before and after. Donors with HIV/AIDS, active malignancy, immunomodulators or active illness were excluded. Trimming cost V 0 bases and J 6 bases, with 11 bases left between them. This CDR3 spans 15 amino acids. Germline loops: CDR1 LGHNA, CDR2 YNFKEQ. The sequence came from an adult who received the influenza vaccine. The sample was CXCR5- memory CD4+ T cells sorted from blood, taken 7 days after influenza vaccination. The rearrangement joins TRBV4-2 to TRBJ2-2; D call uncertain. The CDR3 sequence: CASSQEDNLAGELFF. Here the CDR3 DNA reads TGTGCCAGCAGCCAAGAAGACAACCTCGCCGGGGAGCTGTTTTTT.